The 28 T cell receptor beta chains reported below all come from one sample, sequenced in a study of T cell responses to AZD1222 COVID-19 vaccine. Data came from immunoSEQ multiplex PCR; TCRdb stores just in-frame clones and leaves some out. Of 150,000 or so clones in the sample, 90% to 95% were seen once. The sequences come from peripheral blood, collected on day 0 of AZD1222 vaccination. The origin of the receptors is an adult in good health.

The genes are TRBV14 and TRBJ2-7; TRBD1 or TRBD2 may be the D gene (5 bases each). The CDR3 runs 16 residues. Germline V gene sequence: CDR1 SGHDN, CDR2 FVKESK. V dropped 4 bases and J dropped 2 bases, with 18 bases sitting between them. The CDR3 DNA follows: TGTGCCAGCAGCCGCTACCGGGACGGAGGAGCCTACGAGCAGTACTTC. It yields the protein CASSRYRDGGAYEQYF.

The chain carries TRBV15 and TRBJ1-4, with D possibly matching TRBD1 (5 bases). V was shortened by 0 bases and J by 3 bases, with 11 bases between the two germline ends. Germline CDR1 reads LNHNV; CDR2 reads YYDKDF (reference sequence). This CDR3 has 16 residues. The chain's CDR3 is CATSRDRGAANEKLFF. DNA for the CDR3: TGTGCCACCAGCAGAGATAGGGGTGCGGCTAATGAAAAACTGTTTTTT. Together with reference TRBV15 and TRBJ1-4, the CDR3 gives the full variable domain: DAMVIQNPRYQVTQFGKPVTLSCSQTLNHNVMYWYQQKSSQAPKLLFHYYDKDFNNEADTPDNFQSRRPNTSFCFLDIRSPGLGDTAMYLCATSRDRGAANEKLFFGSGTQLSVL.

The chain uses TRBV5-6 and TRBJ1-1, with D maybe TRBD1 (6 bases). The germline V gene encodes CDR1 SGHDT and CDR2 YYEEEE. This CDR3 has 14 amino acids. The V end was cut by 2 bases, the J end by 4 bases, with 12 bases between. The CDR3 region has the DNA TGTGCCAGCAGCTTACAGGGTGGGTCCACTGAAGCTTTCTTT. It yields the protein CASSLQGGSTEAFF.

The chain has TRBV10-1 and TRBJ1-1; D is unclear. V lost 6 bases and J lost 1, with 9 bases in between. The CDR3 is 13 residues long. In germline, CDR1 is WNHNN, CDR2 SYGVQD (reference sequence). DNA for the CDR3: TGCGCCAGCAGAAGGACCGCGAACACTGAAGCTTTCTTT. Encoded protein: CASRRTANTEAFF.

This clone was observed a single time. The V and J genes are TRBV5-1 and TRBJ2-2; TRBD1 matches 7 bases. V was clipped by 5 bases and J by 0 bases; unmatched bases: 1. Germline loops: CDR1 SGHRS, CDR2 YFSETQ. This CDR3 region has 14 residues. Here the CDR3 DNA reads TGCGCCAGCAGGGGGACAGCGAACACCGGGGAGCTGTTTTTT. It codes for CASRGTANTGELFF.

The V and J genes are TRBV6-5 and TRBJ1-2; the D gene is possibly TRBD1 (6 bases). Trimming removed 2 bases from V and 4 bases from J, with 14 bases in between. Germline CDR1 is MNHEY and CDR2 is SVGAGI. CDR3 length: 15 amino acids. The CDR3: CASSYGQGHIYGYTF. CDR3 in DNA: TGTGCCAGCAGTTACGGGCAGGGGCACATCTATGGCTACACCTTC.

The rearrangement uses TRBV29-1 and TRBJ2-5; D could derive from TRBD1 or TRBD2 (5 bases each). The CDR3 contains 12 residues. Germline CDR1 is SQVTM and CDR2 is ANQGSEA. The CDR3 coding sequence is TGCACAGTATACGGGGCCGACGAGACCCAGTACTTC. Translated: CTVYGADETQYF.

CDR3 sequence reads: CASSYGADVLGTEAFF. The CDR3 nucleotides read TGTGCCAGCAGTTACGGGGCCGACGTCCTAGGCACTGAAGCTTTCTTT. The chain has TRBV6-5 and TRBJ1-1; D possibly corresponds to TRBD1 (5 bases). This CDR3 is built from 16 residues. In germline, CDR1 is MNHEY, CDR2 SVGAGI. V was shortened by 2 bases and J by 4 bases, with 17 bases between the two germline ends.

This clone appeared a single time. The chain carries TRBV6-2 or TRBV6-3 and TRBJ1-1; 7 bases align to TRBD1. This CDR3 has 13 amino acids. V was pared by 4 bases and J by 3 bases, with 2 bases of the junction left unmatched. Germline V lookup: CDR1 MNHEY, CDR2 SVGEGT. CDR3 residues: CASSFGTDTEAFF. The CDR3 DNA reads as TGTGCCAGCAGTTTCGGGACAGACACTGAAGCTTTCTTT.

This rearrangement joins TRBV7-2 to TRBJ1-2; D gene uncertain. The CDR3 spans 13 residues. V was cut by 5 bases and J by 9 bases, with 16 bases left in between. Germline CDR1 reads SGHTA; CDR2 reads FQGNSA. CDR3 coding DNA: TGTGCCAGCAGCCGGCCGGAGTGGATCAGCTACACCTTC. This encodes CASSRPEWISYTF.

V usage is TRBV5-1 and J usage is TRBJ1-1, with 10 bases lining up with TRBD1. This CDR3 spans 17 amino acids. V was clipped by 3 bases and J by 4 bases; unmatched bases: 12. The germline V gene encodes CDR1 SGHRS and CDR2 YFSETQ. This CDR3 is CASSSIWDRGPTTEAFF. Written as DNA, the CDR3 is TGCGCCAGCAGCTCGATATGGGACAGGGGCCCGACCACTGAAGCTTTCTTT.

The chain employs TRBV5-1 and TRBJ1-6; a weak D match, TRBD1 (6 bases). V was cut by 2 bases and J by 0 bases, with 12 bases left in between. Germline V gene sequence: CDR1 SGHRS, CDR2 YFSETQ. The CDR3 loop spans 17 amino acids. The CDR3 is CASSFSGASSYNSPLHF. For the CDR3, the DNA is TGCGCCAGCAGCTTTTCAGGGGCCAGCTCCTATAATTCACCCCTCCACTTT.

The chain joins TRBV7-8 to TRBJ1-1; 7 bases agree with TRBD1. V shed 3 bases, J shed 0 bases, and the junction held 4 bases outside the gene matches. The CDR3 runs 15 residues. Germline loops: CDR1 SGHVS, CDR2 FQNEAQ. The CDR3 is CASSFPDRMNTEAFF. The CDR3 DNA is TGTGCCAGCAGCTTTCCGGACAGGATGAACACTGAAGCTTTCTTT.

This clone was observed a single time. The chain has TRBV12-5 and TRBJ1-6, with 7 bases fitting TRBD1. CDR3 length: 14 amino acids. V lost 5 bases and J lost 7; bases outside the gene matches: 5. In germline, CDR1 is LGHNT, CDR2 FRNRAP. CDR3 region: CASGRQGENSPLHF. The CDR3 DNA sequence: TGTGCTAGTGGTCGACAGGGTGAAAATTCACCCCTCCACTTT. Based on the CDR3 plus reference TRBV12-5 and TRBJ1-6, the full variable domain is DARVTQTPRHKVTEMGQEVTMRCQPILGHNTVFWYRQTMMQGLELLAYFRNRAPLDDSGMPKDRFSAEMPDATLATLKIQPSEPRDSAVYFCASGRQGENSPLHFGNGTRLTVT.

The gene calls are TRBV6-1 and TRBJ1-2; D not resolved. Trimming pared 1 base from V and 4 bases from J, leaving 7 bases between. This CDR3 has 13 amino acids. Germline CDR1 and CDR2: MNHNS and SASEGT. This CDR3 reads CASSEGGLYGYTF. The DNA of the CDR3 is TGTGCCAGCAGTGAAGGAGGACTCTATGGCTACACCTTC.

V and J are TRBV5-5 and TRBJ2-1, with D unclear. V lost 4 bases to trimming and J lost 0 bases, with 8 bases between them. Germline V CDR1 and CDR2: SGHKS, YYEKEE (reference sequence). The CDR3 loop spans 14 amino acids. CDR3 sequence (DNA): TGTGCCAGCAGCCGGGTAAGCTCCTACAATGAGCAGTTCTTC. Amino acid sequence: CASSRVSSYNEQFF. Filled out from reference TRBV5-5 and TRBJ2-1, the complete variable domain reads DAGVTQSPTHLIKTRGQQVTLRCSPISGHKSVSWYQQVLGQGPQFIFQYYEKEERGRGNFPDRFSARQFPNYSSELNVNALLLGDSALYLCASSRVSSYNEQFFGPGTRLTVL.

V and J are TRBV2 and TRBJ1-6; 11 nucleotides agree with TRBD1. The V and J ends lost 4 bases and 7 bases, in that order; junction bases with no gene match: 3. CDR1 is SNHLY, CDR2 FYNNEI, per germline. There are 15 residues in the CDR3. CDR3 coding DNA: TGTGCCAGCAGTGGACGGACAGGGGGCAATTCACCCCTCCACTTT. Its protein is CASSGRTGGNSPLHF.

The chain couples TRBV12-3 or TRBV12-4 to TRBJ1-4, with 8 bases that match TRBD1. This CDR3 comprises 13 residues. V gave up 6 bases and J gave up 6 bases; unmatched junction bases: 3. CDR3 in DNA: TGTGCCAGCAGCCCGACAGGGGATGAAAAACTGTTTTTT. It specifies CASSPTGDEKLFF.

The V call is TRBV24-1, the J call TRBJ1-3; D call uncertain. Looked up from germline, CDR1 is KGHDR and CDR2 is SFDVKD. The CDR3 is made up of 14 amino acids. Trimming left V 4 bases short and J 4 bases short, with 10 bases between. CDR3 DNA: TGTGCCACCAGTGACACACGGAGCGGAAACACCATATATTTT. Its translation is CATSDTRSGNTIYF.

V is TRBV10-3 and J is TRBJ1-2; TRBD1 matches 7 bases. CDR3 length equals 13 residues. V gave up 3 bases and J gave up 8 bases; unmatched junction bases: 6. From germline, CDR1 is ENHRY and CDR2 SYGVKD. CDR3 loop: CAISEGGAGGYTF. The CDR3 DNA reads TGTGCCATCAGTGAAGGGGGCGCGGGGGGCTACACCTTC.

The chain's CDR3 is CATSRVKGSEQYF. CDR3 sequence (DNA): TGTGCCACCAGCAGAGTGAAGGGCTCCGAGCAGTACTTC. This chain joins TRBV15 and TRBJ2-7; D not certain. Germline-derived CDR1 and CDR2 are LNHNV and YYDKDF (reference sequence). This CDR3 has 13 amino acids. V was cut by 1 base and J by 6 bases, with 10 bases left in between. The full variable domain, rest sourced from reference TRBV15 and TRBJ2-7, is DAMVIQNPRYQVTQFGKPVTLSCSQTLNHNVMYWYQQKSSQAPKLLFHYYDKDFNNEADTPDNFQSRRPNTSFCFLDIRSPGLGDTAMYLCATSRVKGSEQYFGPGTRLTVT.

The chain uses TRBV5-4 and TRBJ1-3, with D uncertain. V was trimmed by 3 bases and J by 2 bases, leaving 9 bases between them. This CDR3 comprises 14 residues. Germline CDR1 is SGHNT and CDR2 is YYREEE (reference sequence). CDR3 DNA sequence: TGTGCCAGCAGCTCCGGTGGGACTGGAAACACCATATATTTT. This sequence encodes CASSSGGTGNTIYF.

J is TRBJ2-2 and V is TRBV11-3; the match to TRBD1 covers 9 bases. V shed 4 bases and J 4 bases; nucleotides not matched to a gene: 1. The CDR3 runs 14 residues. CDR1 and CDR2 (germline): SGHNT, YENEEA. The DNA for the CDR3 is TGTGCCAGCAGCTGGACAGGGGTCACCGGGGAGCTGTTTTTT. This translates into CASSWTGVTGELFF.

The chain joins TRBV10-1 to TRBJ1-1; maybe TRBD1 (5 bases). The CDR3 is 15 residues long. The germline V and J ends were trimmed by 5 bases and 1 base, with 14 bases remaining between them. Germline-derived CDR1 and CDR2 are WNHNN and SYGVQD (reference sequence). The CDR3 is CASSPLRDGNTEAFF. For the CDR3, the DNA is TGCGCCAGCAGTCCGCTTAGGGACGGGAACACTGAAGCTTTCTTT.

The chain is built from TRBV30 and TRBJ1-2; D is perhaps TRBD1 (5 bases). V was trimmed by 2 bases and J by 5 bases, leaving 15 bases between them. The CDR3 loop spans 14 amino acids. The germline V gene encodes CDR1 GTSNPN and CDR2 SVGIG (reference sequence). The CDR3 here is CAWSPWGEEYGYTF. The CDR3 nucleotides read TGTGCCTGGAGTCCGTGGGGGGAAGAATATGGCTACACCTTC.

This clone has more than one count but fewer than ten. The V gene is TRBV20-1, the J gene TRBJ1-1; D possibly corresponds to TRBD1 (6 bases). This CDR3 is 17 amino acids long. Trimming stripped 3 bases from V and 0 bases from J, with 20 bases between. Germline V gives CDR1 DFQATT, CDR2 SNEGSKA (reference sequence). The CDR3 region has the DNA TGCAGTGCTAGTATGAGGGGGGGGACGCCCTTGAACACTGAAGCTTTCTTT. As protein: CSASMRGGTPLNTEAFF.

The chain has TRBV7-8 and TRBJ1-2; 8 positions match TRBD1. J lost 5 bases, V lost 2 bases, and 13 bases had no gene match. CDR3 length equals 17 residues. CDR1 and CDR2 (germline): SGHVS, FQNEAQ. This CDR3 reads CASSLNPDRGRAYGYTF. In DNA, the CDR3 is TGTGCCAGCAGCTTAAACCCCGACAGGGGTCGTGCTTATGGCTACACCTTC.

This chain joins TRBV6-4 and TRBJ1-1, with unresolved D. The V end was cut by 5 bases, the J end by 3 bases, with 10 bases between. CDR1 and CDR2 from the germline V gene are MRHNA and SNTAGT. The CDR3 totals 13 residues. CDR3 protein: CASSTSRDTEAFF. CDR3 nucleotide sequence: TGTGCCAGCAGTACCTCAAGGGACACTGAAGCTTTCTTT.